This T cell receptor beta chain comes out of a study of a mutant IDH1 vaccine in newly diagnosed glioma. Study details: The first vaccination came 4-6 weeks after radiotherapy alone, or with temozolomide cycles. Former treatment meant radiotherapy, temozolomide, or both; the majority had gotten both.

The time point is: week 35, safety follow-up. In every dose of vaccine, 300 ug of mutant IDH1 20-mer peptide was given alongside topical imiquimod. At weeks 1, 3, 5, 7, 11, 15, 19 and 23, patients received a vaccination, eight in all. As to this clone: What it binds is not known.

Sequencing was performed with immunoSEQ multiplex PCR; in TCRdb, only in-frame clones are kept and a portion is missing. The sample consists of about 42,000 clones, about 80% of them appearing once. The TCR was taken from a woman aged 45-60 years with glioma. Sample: PBMCs, taken from a glioma patient whose treatment included an IDH1 peptide vaccine.

CDR3 nucleotide sequence: TGCGCCAGCAGCTTCGGGGGCAGGGGAGGAGAGACCCAGTACTTC. Translating gives CASSFGGRGGETQYF. The rearrangement joins TRBV5-1 to TRBJ2-5, with D possibly called TRBD1 or TRBD2 (6 bases each). The CDR3 is 15 residues long. Trimming removed 2 bases from V and 4 bases from J, with 15 bases in between. CDR1 is SGHRS and CDR2 is YFSETQ in the germline V gene.